These T cell receptor beta chains were read from a single sample in a study of beta chain features in type 1 diabetes. The assay was immunoSEQ multiplex PCR, and TCRdb's table has in-frame clones only and misses some. The data contain under 950,000 clones, roughly a sixth of them singletons. Sequencing input: naive CD4+ T cells from blood. These receptors were taken from a woman under 30 in good health. Each CDR3 is given with its conserved first and last residue. D genes are given only for firm matches. Clone size appears in some rows only: once, few, many, or a class for an expanded clone.

abundance	d_gene	v_gene	j_gene	CDR3nt	CDR3aa
.	.	TRBV7-9	TRBJ1-2	TGCGCCAGCAGCCAAGGGGGAGAACCGAACTATGGCTACACCTTC	CASSQGGEPNYGYTF
.	.	TRBV15	TRBJ2-1	TGTGCCACCAGCAGCGCCGGGGGGCAAATGAGCCTTTTAAATGAGCAGTTCTTC	CATSSAGGQMSLLNEQFF
.	.	TRBV19	TRBJ2-1	TGTGCCAGTAGGTACTCCCCCTTGGACAATGAGCAGTTCTTC	CASRYSPLDNEQFF
few	.	TRBV2	TRBJ1-5	TGTGCCAGCAGTTTGACTAGTAGCAATCAGCCCCAGCATTTT	CASSLTSSNQPQHF
few	TRBD2	TRBV7-2	TRBJ2-2	TGTGCCAGCAGCCCCTCCTGGGGGAGGGACACCGGGGAGCTGTTTTTT	CASSPSWGRDTGELFF
few	TRBD2	TRBV6-6	TRBJ2-7	TGTGCCAGCAGTCCCACGGGACTAGCGGGAGGCTACGAGCAGTACTTC	CASSPTGLAGGYEQYF
few	.	TRBV2	TRBJ2-1	TGTGCCAGCAGATCATTATACAATGAGCAGTTCTTC	CASRSLYNEQFF
.	.	TRBV25-1	TRBJ1-2	TGTGCCAGCAGTGATCCCTGGTTGAGCGACTATGGCTACACCTTC	CASSDPWLSDYGYTF
.	.	TRBV19	TRBJ1-2	TGTGCCAGTAGCCCGAAACAGGGACGGGGCTACACCTTC	CASSPKQGRGYTF
few	.	TRBV7-9	TRBJ1-1	TGTGCCAGCAGCTTTGGAAACACTGAAGCTTTCTTT	CASSFGNTEAFF
.	.	TRBV4-3	TRBJ2-2	TGCGCCAGCAGCCAAGATCCCCGAGGAGGGGCAAACACCGGGGAGCTGTTTTTT	CASSQDPRGGANTGELFF
.	TRBD2	TRBV9	TRBJ2-7	TGTGCCAGCAGCCCGACTAGCGGGCGCGGCGAGCAGTACTTC	CASSPTSGRGEQYF
few	TRBD2	TRBV10-3	TRBJ2-1	TGTGCCATCAGGCCCGGACTAGCGGGAGTTGAGCAGTTCTTC	CAIRPGLAGVEQFF
few	.	TRBV21-1	TRBJ2-7	TGTGCCAGCAGCAACCGGGACGGCCCCTACGAGCAGTACTTC	CASSNRDGPYEQYF
few	TRBD1	TRBV4-2	TRBJ2-1	TGTGCCAGCAGCCAGGATCTTGCTCGGACAGGGGACAATGAGCAGTTCTTC	CASSQDLARTGDNEQFF
.	TRBD2	TRBV7-9	TRBJ2-5	TGTGCCAGCAGCTCCGGAAGGGAGGGCCTCCAAGAGACCCAGTACTTC	CASSSGREGLQETQYF
once	.	TRBV7-2	TRBJ1-1	TGTGCCAGCAGCTTAAAATCAGGGAACACTGAAGCTTTCTTT	CASSLKSGNTEAFF
few	TRBD2	TRBV2	TRBJ2-1	TGTGCCAGCAGTGGGACTAGCGGGAAGTTTGAGCAGTTCTTC	CASSGTSGKFEQFF
.	.	TRBV18	TRBJ2-7	TGTGCCAGCTCACCACCGGGGATCGGCGAGCAGTACTTC	CASSPPGIGEQYF
.	.	TRBV28	TRBJ2-5	TGTGCCAGCACTCCACCGGGGCGGCAAGAGACCCAGTACTTC	CASTPPGRQETQYF
few	.	TRBV5-8	TRBJ2-3	TGTGCCAGCAGTCCGCAGGGTGGGACAGATACGCAGTATTTT	CASSPQGGTDTQYF
few	.	TRBV7-9	TRBJ2-1	TGTGCCAGCCGCGGGAACTACAATGAGCAGTTCTTC	CASRGNYNEQFF
.	TRBD2	TRBV6-6	TRBJ2-1	TGTGCCAGCAGTTACCCCGCCTATTCGGGAGGTAATGAGCAGTTCTTC	CASSYPAYSGGNEQFF
.	TRBD2	TRBV7-7	TRBJ2-3	TGTGCTAGCAGCCCATTAGCGGGACGCACAGATACGCAGTATTTT	CASSPLAGRTDTQYF
.	.	TRBV6-5	TRBJ2-3	TGTGCCAGCAGTTACGATAGCGGAAGCACAGATACGCAGTATTTT	CASSYDSGSTDTQYF
.	.	TRBV9	TRBJ2-6	TGTGCCAGCAGCCCACAGGGCTCTGGGGCCAACGTCCTGACTTTC	CASSPQGSGANVLTF
few	.	TRBV29-1	TRBJ2-1	TGCAGCGTTGAATTGATTCGCAGGGTTTGGAGGAATGAGCAGTTCTTC	CSVELIRRVWRNEQFF
.	TRBD2	TRBV10-3	TRBJ2-3	TGTGCCATCAGTGAGTCGACTAGCGTAGCTGCAGATACGCAGTATTTT	CAISESTSVAADTQYF
.	.	TRBV9	TRBJ2-7	TGTGCCAGCAGCGTAGCCGGGACGGACGCCTACGAGCAGTACTTC	CASSVAGTDAYEQYF
few	.	TRBV10-2	TRBJ1-2	TGCGCCAGCAGTGATAGAGAAGCCCCCGGCTATGGCTACACCTTC	CASSDREAPGYGYTF
few	.	TRBV10-3	TRBJ1-2	TGTGCCATCAGTGAGTGGCAACAGGATGGCTACACCTTC	CAISEWQQDGYTF
.	.	TRBV4-3	TRBJ2-4	TGCGCCAGCAGCCCCCCCAATCTTGCCAAAAACATTCAGTACTTC	CASSPPNLAKNIQYF
few	.	TRBV7-2	TRBJ2-7	TGTGCCAGCAGCCCCCGACGATACGAGCAGTACTTC	CASSPRRYEQYF
.	TRBD1	TRBV5-4	TRBJ2-7	TGTGCCAGCAGCCCGGGACAGGGGGGAGCCTACGAGCAGTACTTC	CASSPGQGGAYEQYF
.	TRBD1	TRBV19	TRBJ2-1	TGTGCCAGTAGTCCCCACTCATACCCGTGGCAGGGGGCCCAACCAAGATATGAGCAGTTCTTC	CASSPHSYPWQGAQPRYEQFF
.	.	TRBV2	TRBJ2-7	TGTGCCAGCAGTGAAGTTAAAGGGGGAGGAATAATGCGGCAGTACTTC	CASSEVKGGGIMRQYF
few	.	TRBV5-6	TRBJ1-2	TGTGCCAGCAGCTTGAATGGTGGCTACACCTTC	CASSLNGGYTF
few	.	TRBV5-1	TRBJ2-6	TGCGCCAGCAGCCACCGGGTAGGGGCCAACGTCCTGACTTTC	CASSHRVGANVLTF
few	.	TRBV21-1	TRBJ2-7	TGTGCCAGCAGCAGAACTAGCGGGATTCCCTACGAGCAGTACTTC	CASSRTSGIPYEQYF
.	.	TRBV7-3	TRBJ2-7	TGTGCCAGCAGCTTCGACAGGAGCTACGAGCAGTACTTC	CASSFDRSYEQYF
.	.	TRBV5-4	TRBJ2-3	TGTGCCAGCAGCTTTCGTGGCGGGAGCACAGATACGCAGTATTTT	CASSFRGGSTDTQYF
few	TRBD2	TRBV29-1	TRBJ2-7	TGCAGCGTTGCGGGACTAGCGGGAGGGGGCTACGAGCAGTACTTC	CSVAGLAGGGYEQYF
.	.	TRBV28	TRBJ2-4	TGTGCCAGCAACCTCAGGGGGGAGGCCAAAAACATTCAGTACTTC	CASNLRGEAKNIQYF
few	TRBD2	TRBV9	TRBJ2-5	TGTGCCAGCAGCGTAGCTCTCTCGGGGGGACTCCAAGAGACCCAGTACTTC	CASSVALSGGLQETQYF
few	.	TRBV18	TRBJ1-1	TGTGCCAGCTCACCAATGGCGGGTAGGGACACTGAAGCTTTCTTT	CASSPMAGRDTEAFF
.	.	TRBV6-1	TRBJ2-1	TGTGCCATAGGTAGTTTCTACAATGAGCAGTTCTTC	CAIGSFYNEQFF
.	TRBD2	TRBV7-8	TRBJ2-1	TGTGCCAGCAGCTTAGGCCGGGGGGGAACCGGCAATGAGCAGTTCTTC	CASSLGRGGTGNEQFF
few	TRBD2	TRBV11-2	TRBJ2-7	TGTGCCAGCAGCCCGAGACTAGCAGCCTACGAGCAGTACTTC	CASSPRLAAYEQYF
.	.	TRBV5-3	TRBJ1-2	TGTGCCAGAAGCTCATGGTTTTCGATCGATGGCTACACCTTC	CARSSWFSIDGYTF
.	.	TRBV27	TRBJ2-5	TGTGCCAGCAGTCAGTGGGTCAGTCAAGAGACCCAGTACTTC	CASSQWVSQETQYF
few	.	TRBV7-6	TRBJ2-2	TGTGCCAGCAGCCTAAGGGGCGGAGGGGGGCAAAACACCGGGGAGCTGTTTTTT	CASSLRGGGGQNTGELFF
few	.	TRBV2	TRBJ2-3	TGTGCCAGCAGACCCAGGTGGGCGGCGGGCACAGATACGCAGTATTTT	CASRPRWAAGTDTQYF
.	TRBD2	TRBV7-3	TRBJ2-1	TGTGCCAGCAGCTTAAGCCCCAAACTAGCGGCAGACAATGAGCAGTTCTTC	CASSLSPKLAADNEQFF